This is a list of T cell receptor beta chains from one sample in a study of cytomegalovirus exposure and HLA in healthy donors. Only in-frame clones appear in the TCRdb table, and some are missing; sequencing was by immunoSEQ multiplex PCR. This repertoire shows over 250,000 clones, roughly 85% found once; its top ten account for roughly 0.99%. Sequencing was carried out using PBMCs. The source is a woman aged 18-29 years in good health and CMV-seronegative. CDR3s include the opening cysteine and the closing phenylalanine or tryptophan. The D gene is left open where the match is weak. Not every row has a clone size; where given, it reads once, few, many or a size class.

J,size,length,D,V,CDR3,DNA
TRBJ2-1,.,13,.,TRBV2,CASMLGSYNEQFF,TGTGCCAGCATGCTAGGCTCCTACAATGAGCAGTTCTTC
TRBJ1-6,.,15,.,TRBV28,CASSPRGVFNSPLHF,TGTGCCAGCAGTCCCCGGGGAGTATTCAATTCACCCCTCCACTTT
TRBJ1-2,.,15,TRBD1,TRBV5-1,CASSLGTGGFYGYTF,TGCGCCAGCAGCTTAGGGACAGGGGGCTTCTATGGCTACACCTTC
TRBJ2-7,.,15,.,TRBV4-3,CASSQDFTGSYEQYF,TGCGCCAGCAGCCAAGATTTTACAGGGTCCTACGAGCAGTACTTC
TRBJ2-3,.,15,.,TRBV19,CASSPVSSSTDTQYF,TGTGCCAGTAGCCCTGTGAGTAGTAGTACAGATACGCAGTATTTT
TRBJ2-7,once,15,TRBD2,TRBV7-8,CASSFGLAGEYEQYF,TGTGCCAGCAGCTTCGGTCTAGCGGGAGAGTACGAGCAGTACTTC
TRBJ2-7,.,14,TRBD2,TRBV29-1,CSVALLAGVYEQYF,TGCAGCGTTGCCTTACTAGCGGGGGTCTACGAGCAGTACTTC
TRBJ1-5,.,14,.,TRBV6-1,CASNPLGSDQPQHF,TGTGCCAGCAATCCCCTAGGCTCGGATCAGCCCCAGCATTTT
TRBJ1-2,few,15,.,TRBV10-1,CASSPDRRNAYGYTF,TGCGCCAGCAGCCCCGACAGGCGGAACGCCTATGGCTACACCTTC
TRBJ2-3,once,15,.,TRBV6-5,CASSYLQEGTDTQYF,TGTGCCAGCAGTTATCTCCAGGAGGGCACAGATACGCAGTATTTT
TRBJ1-2,.,15,TRBD1,TRBV19,CASSKPGQGPYGYTF,TGTGCCAGTAGTAAGCCGGGACAGGGGCCCTATGGCTACACCTTC
TRBJ2-5,.,10,.,TRBV20-1,CSATTGVQYF,TGCAGTGCTACCACGGGTGTCCAGTACTTC
TRBJ1-2,.,14,TRBD1,TRBV6-1,CASTQDRPHYGYTF,TGTGCCAGCACCCAGGACAGGCCTCATTATGGCTACACCTTC
TRBJ2-1,once,12,.,TRBV30,CAWSVNSWEQFF,TGTGCCTGGAGTGTAAACAGCTGGGAGCAGTTCTTC
TRBJ2-4,.,15,.,TRBV28,CASSPPGGAKNIQYF,TGTGCCAGCAGTCCTCCGGGCGGGGCCAAAAACATTCAGTACTTC
TRBJ2-7,many,13,.,TRBV29-1,CSAQDSSNYEQYF,TGCAGCGCCCAGGACAGCTCTAACTACGAGCAGTACTTC
TRBJ2-2,.,13,.,TRBV4-1,CASSPQLTGELFF,TGCGCCAGCAGCCCTCAGTTGACCGGGGAGCTGTTTTTT
TRBJ2-7,.,14,TRBD1,TRBV19,CASSIGTGAYEQYF,TGTGCCAGTAGTATAGGGACAGGGGCCTACGAGCAGTACTTC
TRBJ2-1,.,15,TRBD1,TRBV11-3,CASSPDRAPYNEQFF,TGTGCCAGCAGTCCCGACAGGGCCCCCTACAATGAGCAGTTCTTC
TRBJ1-2,.,15,TRBD1,TRBV27,CASSLKQGVNYGYTF,TGTGCCAGCAGTTTAAAACAGGGGGTTAACTATGGCTACACCTTC
TRBJ1-5,.,15,.,TRBV15,CATSRDLGLNQPQHF,TGTGCCACCAGCAGAGACTTGGGCCTCAATCAGCCCCAGCATTTT
TRBJ2-2,.,15,TRBD1,TRBV10-1,CASRATGGRTGELFF,TGCGCCAGCAGAGCTACAGGGGGTAGGACCGGGGAGCTGTTTTTT